A single sample is the source of the 25 T cell receptor beta chains below, sequenced in a study of T cells in Graves' hyperthyroidism and ophthalmopathy. The source material, RNA transcripts, was used to amplify TCR beta CDR3 regions. HTBI primers were the set used in a first-round RT-PCR of the TCR CDR3. Each CDR3 protein gets one entry after TCRdb re-called the multiplex PCR reads with MiXCR. Found here are more than 150,000 distinct CDR3 sequences, about a sixth of them singletons; the top ten hold 29%. The sequenced sample consisted of blood. These receptors all come from a woman in her forties or fifties with Graves' hyperthyroidism.

There are many counts of this clonotype. The chain couples TRBV19 to TRBJ1-1; D is unresolved. CDR1 and CDR2 (germline): LNHDA, SQIVND (reference sequence). Trimming took off 0 bases at V and 5 bases at J, with 13 bases between the two ends. The length of the CDR3 is 15 residues. DNA for the CDR3: TGTGCCAGTAGTATAGACCCCCGACATATGACTGAAGCTTTCTTT. Amino acid sequence: CASSIDPRHMTEAFF.

This clonotype appeared a few times. This chain links TRBV5-6 with TRBJ2-7; TRBD2 agrees at 12 bases. The CDR3 loop spans 15 amino acids. CDR1 and CDR2 (germline): SGHDT, YYEEEE. V shed 4 bases and J 5 bases; nucleotides not matched to a gene: 7. CDR3 nucleotide sequence: TGTGCCAGCAGCACCCTCGGACTAGCGGGGAACGAGCAGTACTTC. Protein sequence: CASSTLGLAGNEQYF.

This clonotype has only a few counts. The chain recombines TRBV19 with TRBJ2-1, with D perhaps matching TRBD2 (6 bases). Germline V gene sequence: CDR1 LNHDA, CDR2 SQIVND (reference sequence). Trimming pared 5 bases from V and 9 bases from J, leaving 14 bases between. The CDR3 has 13 amino acids. CDR3 nucleotide sequence: TGTGCCAGTAGTTCCGGGGGAGGAGGTGAGCAGTTCTTC. Translation gives CASSSGGGGEQFF.

Note on this clonotype: At one of its ends the junction is not consistent with the germline gene, which may arise from a read error. V and J are TRBV3-1 and TRBJ2-2; D unresolved. Germline CDR1 LGHDT, CDR2 YNNKEL (reference sequence). The CDR3 has 13 residues. This CDR3 is CARSPTVTGELFF. Written as DNA, the CDR3 is TGTGCCCGCAGCCCGACGGTCACCGGGGAGCTGTTTTTT. The full variable domain, its missing parts supplied by reference TRBV3-1 and TRBJ2-2, is DTAVSQTPKYLVTQMGNDKSIKCEQNLGHDTMYWYKQDSKKFLKIMFSYNNKELIINETVPNRFSPKSPDKAHLNLHINSLELGDSAVYFCARSPTVTGELFFGEGSRLTVL.

This chain uses TRBV7-2 with TRBJ2-2; TRBD2 aligns across 8 bases. This CDR3 has 16 amino acids. Germline CDR1 and CDR2: SGHTA and FQGNSA. With V trimmed by 2 bases and J by 5 bases, 7 bases remained unmatched. CDR3 residues: CASSLFGGLATGELFF. The CDR3 DNA follows: TGTGCCAGCAGCTTATTCGGTGGACTAGCAACCGGGGAGCTGTTTTTT.

This clonotype was seen repeatedly, ten times or more. The chain is built from TRBV5-1 and TRBJ2-5; D unclear. V lost 4 bases, J lost 3 bases, and 16 bases lay in between. Looked up from germline, CDR1 is SGHRS and CDR2 is YFSETQ. The CDR3 consists of 15 residues. The CDR3 bases are TGCGCCAGCAGCCTTGTCGACCGGGCGAAAGAGACCCAGTACTTC. This codes for CASSLVDRAKETQYF. Filled out from reference TRBV5-1 and TRBJ2-5, the complete variable domain reads KAGVTQTPRYLIKTRGQQVTLSCSPISGHRSVSWYQQTPGQGLQFLFEYFSETQRNKGNFPGRFSGRQFSNSRSEMNVSTLELGDSALYLCASSLVDRAKETQYFGPGTRLLVL.

This clonotype has a count of ten or more. The J gene is TRBJ1-1, the V gene TRBV7-9; tentative D call: TRBD1 (5 bases). The CDR3 length is 14 residues. The ends were cut back, 5 bases at V and 4 bases at J, with 14 bases in the middle. CDR1 is SEHNR and CDR2 is FQNEAQ in the germline V gene (reference sequence). The DNA for the CDR3 is TGTGCCAGCAGCCCCCGGGCAGGGCTCACTGAAGCTTTCTTT. Protein sequence: CASSPRAGLTEAFF. Drawing the rest from reference TRBV7-9 and TRBJ1-1, the complete variable domain is DTGVSQNPRHKITKRGQNVTFRCDPISEHNRLYWYRQTLGQGPEFLTYFQNEAQLEKSRLLSDRFSAERPKGSFSTLEIQRTEQGDSAMYLCASSPRAGLTEAFFGQGTRLTVV.

In this sample, this clonotype turned up many times. The V gene is TRBV4-2, the J gene TRBJ2-3, with D hard to call. CDR1 is LGHNA, CDR2 YNFKEQ, per germline. This CDR3 spans 14 amino acids. Trimming removed 0 bases at V and 5 bases at J, with 9 bases between. In nucleotides, the CDR3 is TGTGCCAGCAGCCAAGAGATGGGTGAAGATACGCAGTATTTT. Translating it yields CASSQEMGEDTQYF.

This chain uses TRBV7-3 with TRBJ2-3; TRBD2 is a possible D gene (6 bases). Germline CDR1 and CDR2: SGHTA and FQGTGA. V lost 3 bases and J 2 bases, leaving 12 bases between the germline ends. The CDR3 consists of 15 residues. The CDR3 loop reads CASSLTQLATDTQYF. The CDR3 DNA is TGTGCCAGCAGCTTGACCCAACTAGCCACAGATACGCAGTATTTT.

This clonotype has a count of ten or more. V is TRBV12-3 or TRBV12-4 and J is TRBJ2-3; D remains unclear. Trimming removed 6 bases at V and 6 bases at J, with 13 bases between. The CDR3 length is 13 residues. This chain's CDR3 is CASSSPAVDTQYF. The DNA for the CDR3 is TGTGCCAGCAGCTCCCCGGCGGTGGATACGCAGTATTTT.

Many counts were recorded for this clonotype. The chain carries TRBV6-1 and TRBJ1-5; TRBD1 agrees at 8 bases. The length of the CDR3 is 13 residues. The junction had 7 bases not matched to a gene; V was cut back by 10 bases and J by 5 bases. Germline assignment: CDR1 MNHNS and CDR2 SASEGT. The CDR3 region has the DNA TGTGCCACCCGCGGACAGGGCTATCAGCCCCAGCATTTT. It yields the protein CATRGQGYQPQHF.

The table lists this clonotype with many counts. This sequence joins TRBV2 and TRBJ2-4, with D hard to call. This CDR3 is built from 14 residues. Trimming removed 3 bases from V and 6 bases from J, with 12 bases in between. Germline assignment: CDR1 SNHLY and CDR2 FYNNEI. The CDR3 coding sequence is TGTGCCAGCAGTGAGACACAGTCAGTAAACATTCAGTACTTC. As protein: CASSETQSVNIQYF.

This clonotype was detected ten times or more. This sequence joins TRBV9 and TRBJ1-1, with D possibly matching TRBD1 (6 bases). CDR3 length: 15 residues. Trimming shortened V by 1 base and J by 1 base, and 11 bases separated the two germline ends. Germline V gene sequence: CDR1 SGDLS, CDR2 YYNGEE. CDR3 amino acids: CASSVSRGQNTEAFF. The CDR3 DNA is TGTGCCAGCAGCGTATCACGGGGGCAGAACACTGAAGCTTTCTTT.

This clonotype was detected many times. The CDR3 here is CASSIRGPGQPQHF. In DNA form, the CDR3 reads TGTGCCAGTAGTATACGAGGGCCGGGGCAGCCCCAGCATTTT. The genes are TRBV19 and TRBJ1-5; D remains ambiguous. Germline loops: CDR1 LNHDA, CDR2 SQIVND (reference sequence). CDR3 length equals 14 residues. With 2 bases removed from V and 7 bases from J, the gap between germline ends came to 12 bases.

Ten or more counts support this clonotype. The CDR3 nucleotides read TGTGCCAGCAGTGACCTGCTTGCTAGCACAGATACGCAGTATTTT. This encodes CASSDLLASTDTQYF. This sequence joins TRBV27 and TRBJ2-3, with D uncertain. This CDR3 contains 15 residues. Looked up from germline, CDR1 is MNHEY and CDR2 is SMNVEV (reference sequence). With 5 bases removed from V and 0 bases from J, the gap between germline ends came to 12 bases.

This clonotype appeared many times. The chain couples TRBV6-2 or TRBV6-3 to TRBJ1-5; D is perhaps TRBD1 (5 bases). V gave up 6 bases and J gave up 2 bases, with 11 bases separating them. The CDR3 sequence is 14 residues long. Germline CDR1 and CDR2: MNHEY and SVGEGT. The DNA for the CDR3 is TGTGCCAGCAGCAATCAGGGAGGCAATCAGCCCCAGCATTTT. Its translation is CASSNQGGNQPQHF.

This clonotype appeared many times. The chain has TRBV19 and TRBJ1-1; D is possibly TRBD1 (5 bases). This CDR3 comprises 12 residues. In germline, CDR1 is LNHDA, CDR2 SQIVND (reference sequence). Trimming took 7 bases from V and 5 from J, leaving 11 bases between them. The CDR3 spells CASMPQGTEAFF. The CDR3 DNA follows: TGTGCCAGTATGCCCCAGGGAACTGAAGCTTTCTTT.

This clonotype has ten or more counts. J is TRBJ2-7 and V is TRBV28, with D perhaps matching TRBD2 (5 bases). Per the germline V gene, CDR1 is MDHEN and CDR2 is SYDVKM. The V and J ends lost 3 bases and 6 bases respectively, with 9 bases between them. The CDR3 totals 12 residues. CDR3 bases: TGTGCCAGCAGTTTTGCCGGGGTCGAGCAGTACTTC. This encodes CASSFAGVEQYF.

At least ten counts were recorded for this clonotype. Here the CDR3 reads CATGTGNNQPQHF. In nucleotides, the CDR3 is TGTGCCACCGGTACAGGGAATAATCAGCCCCAGCATTTT. V is TRBV19 and J is TRBJ1-5; D may be TRBD1 (6 bases). The V gene lost 10 bases and the J gene lost 4 bases, with 14 bases spanning the gap. The CDR3 consists of 13 residues. Germline CDR1 LNHDA, CDR2 SQIVND (reference sequence).

This clonotype was seen a few times. The rearrangement joins TRBV3-1 to TRBJ1-4; D perhaps matches TRBD1 (6 bases). The germline V gene encodes CDR1 LGHDT and CDR2 YNNKEL (reference sequence). This CDR3 has 16 residues. Trimming took off 3 bases at V and 8 bases at J, with 19 bases between the two ends. Here the CDR3 reads CASSHPPREGEEKLFF. The DNA for the CDR3 is TGTGCCAGCAGCCATCCCCCCAGGGAGGGGGAAGAAAAACTGTTTTTT.

This sequence joins TRBV5-1 and TRBJ2-7; the D gene could be TRBD1 or TRBD2 (7 bases each). Germline V CDR1 and CDR2: SGHRS, YFSETQ. The V end lost 7 bases, the J end lost 2 bases, and 16 bases lay between the germline ends. CDR3 size: 14 residues. CDR3 sequence (DNA): TGCGCCAGCGGGAGGGACAGTGGTCCCTACGAGCAGTACTTC. This codes for CASGRDSGPYEQYF.

Comments on this clonotype: Sequence at one end of the junction differs from germline and may be a read error. The V call is TRBV7-2, the J call TRBJ1-3; weak D call: TRBD1 (6 bases). Germline lookup yields CDR1 SGHTA and CDR2 FQGNSA. The length of the CDR3 is 16 residues. CDR3 sequence reads: CANSPHGQTGGNTIYF. CDR3 DNA: TGTGCCAACAGCCCCCACGGCCAAACAGGGGGAAACACCATATATTTT.

V and J are TRBV19 and TRBJ1-5; TRBD1 matches at 7 bases. The CDR3 spans 17 residues. Germline-derived CDR1 and CDR2 are LNHDA and SQIVND (reference sequence). V trimming: 8 bases; J trimming: 4 bases; junction bases outside the gene matches: 17. In nucleotides, the CDR3 is TGTGCCAGTCGTACAGGGGTCCCTGGGACGACAAATCAGCCCCAGCATTTT. It yields the protein CASRTGVPGTTNQPQHF.

This clonotype has a count of ten or more. The genes are TRBV12-3 or TRBV12-4 and TRBJ1-2; D gene unclear. The CDR3 runs to 15 residues. The V end lost 3 bases, the J end lost 6 bases, and 17 bases lay between the germline ends. CDR3 bases: TGTGCCAGCAGTTTTGATATAAGGGTATTTAATGGCTACACCTTC. Protein: CASSFDIRVFNGYTF.

This clonotype has at least ten counts. The CDR3 spells CSASSPPKGMFTGELFF. The CDR3 coding sequence is TGCAGCGCTAGCAGCCCGCCCAAGGGGATGTTCACCGGGGAGCTGTTTTTT. The chain is built from TRBV29-1 and TRBJ2-2; the D gene could be TRBD1 or TRBD2 (5 bases each). The ends were cut back, 7 bases at V and 4 bases at J, with 25 bases in the middle. Germline V gene data show CDR1 as SQVTM and CDR2 as ANQGSEA. The CDR3 covers 17 residues.